This T cell receptor beta chain originates from a study of cytomegalovirus exposure and HLA in healthy donors. Turning to the study itself: A preliminary data release comprised 80 million or so unique TCRs obtained from HLA-typed donors. General study results and limits: HLA-A and HLA-B allele assignments for most subjects were reportedly predicted accurately using TCR beta sequences. A missense DCLRE1C variant was associated with V- and J-gene trimming of TCR beta chains in a later analysis, and an independent cohort replicated the association. In an earlier analysis, about 87% or about 30%: the productive usage of most TCR beta V segments.

PCR primers comprised 60 Vbeta and 13 Jbeta primers. Sequencing used immunoSEQ multiplex PCR; TCRdb keeps in-frame clones, though not all of them. The sample holds 150,000 to 200,000 clones, roughly 85% seen once. Of note for this clone: Antigen unknown.

CDR1 MNHNY and CDR2 SVGAGI come from the germline V gene (reference sequence). Trimming cost V 8 bases and J 7 bases, with 18 bases left between them. The CDR3 totals 14 residues. The chain has TRBV6-6 and TRBJ2-1, with D tentatively TRBD1 (6 bases). The TCR originated in a woman in her thirties or forties in good health and CMV-seronegative. Sequenced sample: PBMCs. The CDR3, as DNA: TGTGCCAGCGGGGACAAGGGAGCGAAAAATGAGCAGTTCTTC. It is translated as CASGDKGAKNEQFF.